This TCR beta chain is from a study of CXCR3-negative and CXCR3-positive naive CD8 T cells. Study findings and constraints: The TRB CDR3s that CXCR3-positive naive cells carried were more hydrophobic than those of CXCR3-negative naive cells.

Note on this clonotype: What it binds is not known.

The CDR3 length is 15 residues. Germline-derived CDR1 and CDR2 are SGHVS and FNYEAQ. The TRB cDNA libraries were prepared by 5' RACE with UMI labels. TCRdb re-called the 5' RACE reads; one entry per CDR3 protein, DNA not given. Listed are 55,000 to 70,000 distinct CDR3 sequences; about 0.68% falls within the top ten. This receptor was taken from a human donor in good health. Some clones in this sample may be carry-over from other donors' samples. V and J are TRBV7-6 and TRBJ2-1. Sequencing used naive CXCR3+ CD8+ T cells from blood. Stated subset: CD45RO-CCR7+CD27+CD95- naive CD8+ T cells expressing CXCR3 (TNR3+). The CDR3 spells CASSLGDDPYNEQFF.